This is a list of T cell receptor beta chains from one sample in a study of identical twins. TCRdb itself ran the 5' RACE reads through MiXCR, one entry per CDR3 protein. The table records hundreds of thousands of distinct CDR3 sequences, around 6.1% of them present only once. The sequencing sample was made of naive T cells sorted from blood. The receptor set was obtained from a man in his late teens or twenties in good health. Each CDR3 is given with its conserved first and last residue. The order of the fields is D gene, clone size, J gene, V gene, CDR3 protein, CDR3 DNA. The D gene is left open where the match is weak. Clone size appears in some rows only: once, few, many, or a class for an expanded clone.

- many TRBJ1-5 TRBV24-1 CAIITKGSGQPQHF TGTGCCATAATCACCAAGGGGAGCGGACAGCCCCAGCATTTT
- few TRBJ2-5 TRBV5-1 CASSPSGLREETQYF TGCGCCAGCAGCCCCTCAGGGCTTCGGGAGGAGACCCAGTACTTC
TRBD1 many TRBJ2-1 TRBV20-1 CSAQRRDRVYNEQFF TGCAGTGCCCAACGCCGGGACAGGGTCTACAATGAGCAGTTCTTC
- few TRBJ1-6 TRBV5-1 CASSGDGSPLHF TGCGCCAGCAGCGGTGACGGTTCACCCCTCCACTTT
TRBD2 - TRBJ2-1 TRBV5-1 CASSLRASGSPLVEQFF TGCGCCAGCAGCTTGCGGGCTAGCGGGAGCCCCCTAGTTGAGCAGTTCTTC
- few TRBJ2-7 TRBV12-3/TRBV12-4 CASSPKDGTSGEQYF TGTGCCAGCAGTCCAAAGGACGGGACCTCGGGCGAGCAGTACTTC
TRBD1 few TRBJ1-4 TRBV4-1 CASSHLPGQGREKLFF TGCGCCAGCAGCCACCTACCGGGACAGGGACGGGAAAAACTGTTTTTT
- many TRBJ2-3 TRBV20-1 CSASLLATSTDTQYF TGCAGTGCTAGTCTGCTAGCGACTAGCACAGATACGCAGTATTTT
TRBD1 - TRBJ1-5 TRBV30 CAWDRDRGNQPQHF TGTGCCTGGGACCGGGACAGGGGCAATCAGCCCCAGCATTTT
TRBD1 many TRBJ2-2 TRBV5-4 CASKSLGQRTGELFF TGTGCCAGCAAGTCTTTGGGACAGCGCACCGGGGAGCTGTTTTTT
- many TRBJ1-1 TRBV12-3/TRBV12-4 CASRDRSRRAFF TGTGCCAGCAGAGATAGGTCCCGGCGGGCTTTCTTT
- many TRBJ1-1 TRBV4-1 CASRSPGRNTEAFF TGCGCCAGCCGCTCTCCGGGGAGAAACACTGAAGCTTTCTTT
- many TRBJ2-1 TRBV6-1 CASSPSRGTNNEQFF TGTGCCAGCAGTCCCTCTAGGGGAACGAACAATGAGCAGTTCTTC
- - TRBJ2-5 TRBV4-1 CASSQRWGTLQETQYF TGCGCCAGCAGCCAAAGGTGGGGAACTCTCCAAGAGACCCAGTACTTC
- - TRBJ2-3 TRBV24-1 CATGHQGLGTDTQYF TGTGCCACCGGGCACCAGGGGTTGGGCACAGATACGCAGTATTTT
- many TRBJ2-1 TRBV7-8 CASSPDRNNEQFF TGTGCCAGCAGCCCAGACAGGAACAATGAGCAGTTCTTC
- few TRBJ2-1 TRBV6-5 CASSYPELNEQFF TGTGCCAGCAGTTACCCGGAACTCAATGAGCAGTTCTTC
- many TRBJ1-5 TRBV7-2 CASSSDRNQPQHF TGTGCCAGCAGCTCGGACCGCAATCAGCCCCAGCATTTT
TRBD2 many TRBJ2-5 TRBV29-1 CSSRLAAPNGAQYF TGCAGCTCGCGACTAGCGGCCCCGAATGGGGCCCAGTACTTC
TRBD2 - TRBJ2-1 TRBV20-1 CSALWEGRQFF TGCAGTGCTCTTTGGGAGGGCCGTCAGTTCTTC
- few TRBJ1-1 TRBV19 CASAAPGRVSEAFF TGTGCCAGTGCAGCCCCAGGCCGGGTCTCTGAAGCTTTCTTT
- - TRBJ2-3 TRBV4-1 CASSQETEVGTDTQYF TGCGCCAGCAGCCAGGAGACAGAGGTCGGCACAGATACGCAGTATTTT
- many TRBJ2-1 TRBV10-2 CASSVVRMEQFF TGCGCCAGCAGTGTAGTAAGGATGGAGCAGTTCTTC
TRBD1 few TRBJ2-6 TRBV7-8 CASSVPQGSGANVLTF TGTGCCAGCAGCGTCCCACAGGGGTCTGGGGCCAACGTCCTGACTTTC
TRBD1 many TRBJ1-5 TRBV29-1 CSVKGTGVDQPQHF TGCAGCGTTAAGGGGACAGGGGTGGATCAGCCCCAGCATTTT
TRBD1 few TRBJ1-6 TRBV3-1 CASSPGRGPESPLHF TGTGCCAGCAGCCCCGGCAGGGGGCCGGAATCACCCCTCCACTTT
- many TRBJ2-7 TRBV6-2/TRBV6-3 CASSPRWGKGLYEQYF TGTGCCAGCAGCCCCAGGTGGGGGAAGGGGCTCTACGAGCAGTACTTC
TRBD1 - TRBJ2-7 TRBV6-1 CASSIQTGSYEQYF TGTGCCAGCAGTATCCAGACAGGGAGCTACGAGCAGTACTTC
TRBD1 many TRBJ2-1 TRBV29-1 CSVEGGGDEQFF TGCAGCGTTGAAGGAGGGGGCGATGAGCAGTTCTTC
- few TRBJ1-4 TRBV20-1 CSHQAGGGATNEKLFF TGCAGTCATCAGGCTGGGGGGGGTGCAACTAATGAAAAACTGTTTTTT
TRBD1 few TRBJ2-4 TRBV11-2 CASSSNRGLDKNIQYF TGTGCCAGCAGCTCCAACAGGGGGCTTGACAAAAACATTCAGTACTTC
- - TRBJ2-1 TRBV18 CASSPPLAAEQFF TGTGCCAGCTCACCACCGTTGGCAGCGGAGCAGTTCTTC
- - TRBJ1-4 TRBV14 CASSRNLNEKLFF TGTGCCAGCAGCCGAAACCTGAATGAAAAACTGTTTTTT
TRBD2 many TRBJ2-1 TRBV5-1 CASSPAGLAEGNEQFF TGCGCCAGCAGCCCGGCCGGACTAGCGGAAGGCAATGAGCAGTTCTTC
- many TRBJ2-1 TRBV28 CASSTTRGTYNEQFF TGTGCCAGCAGCACGACTCGCGGTACCTACAATGAGCAGTTCTTC
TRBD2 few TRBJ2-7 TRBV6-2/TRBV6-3 CASSYLPAGDGEQYF TGTGCCAGCAGTTACCTCCCAGCGGGAGACGGCGAGCAGTACTTC
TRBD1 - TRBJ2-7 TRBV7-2 CASSFGAGGGYEQYF TGTGCCAGCAGCTTCGGGGCAGGGGGCGGATACGAGCAGTACTTC
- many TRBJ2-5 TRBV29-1 CSARGYYLGETQYF TGCAGCGCCCGGGGATATTATTTGGGAGAGACCCAGTACTTC
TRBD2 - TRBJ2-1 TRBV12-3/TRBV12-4 CASSLPKSRERNANEQFF TGTGCCAGCAGTTTACCCAAATCGCGGGAGAGGAATGCGAATGAGCAGTTCTTC